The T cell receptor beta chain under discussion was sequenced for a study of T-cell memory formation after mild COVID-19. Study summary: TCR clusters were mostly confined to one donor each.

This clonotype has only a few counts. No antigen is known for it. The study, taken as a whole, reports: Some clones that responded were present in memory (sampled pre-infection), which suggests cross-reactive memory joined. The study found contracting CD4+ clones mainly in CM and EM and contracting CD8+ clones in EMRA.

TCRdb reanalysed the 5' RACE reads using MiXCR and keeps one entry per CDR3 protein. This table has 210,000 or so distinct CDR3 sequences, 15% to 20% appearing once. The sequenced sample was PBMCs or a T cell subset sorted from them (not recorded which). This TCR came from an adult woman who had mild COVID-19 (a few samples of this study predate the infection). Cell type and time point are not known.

The CDR3 bases are TGTGCCAGCTCACAAGGGCTCAATCAGCCCCAGCATTTT. This encodes CASSQGLNQPQHF. The chain joins TRBV18 to TRBJ1-5; D is unresolved. CDR1 is KGHSH and CDR2 is LQKENI in the germline V gene. Trimming stripped 4 bases from V and 3 bases from J, with 7 bases between. The CDR3 has 13 amino acids.